The 27 T cell receptor beta chains reported below all come from one sample, sequenced in a study of T cell responses to AZD1222 COVID-19 vaccine (dated by TCRdb to the early 2020s). Library method: the immunoSEQ multiplex PCR assay. The source is immuneACCESS, and TCRdb retained only in-frame sequences with V and J called. Part of the clones is not carried over; for the studies checked, unresolved V genes explain less than half of this, and the remainder is unexplained. The sample table shows 85,000 to 120,000 clones, and 85% to 90% are seen once. Around 5% of the sample goes to the ten largest clones. Interpreted using the paper, the time point label stands for: baseline before first vaccination. The material was peripheral blood, obtained on day 0 of AZD1222 vaccination. The source of these receptors is an adult in good health.

The chain carries TRBV7-2 and TRBJ1-4, with unresolved D. Per germline, CDR1 SGHTA and CDR2 FQGNSA. V lost 0 bases and J lost 6, with 8 bases in between. This CDR3 is 14 amino acids long. The CDR3 DNA reads as TGTGCCAGCAGCTTAGCCGCCGGGGATGAAAAACTGTTTTTT. This sequence encodes CASSLAAGDEKLFF.

This clone was seen a few times. The DNA of the CDR3 is TGTGCCAGCAGCCCCGGGACAGGGGGGCTCGAGCAGTACTTC. It translates to CASSPGTGGLEQYF. The J gene is TRBJ2-7, the V gene TRBV7-2; 11 bases fit TRBD1. Trimming removed 5 bases from V and 6 bases from J; junction bases left unmatched: 6. CDR3 length: 14 amino acids. CDR1 SGHTA and CDR2 FQGNSA come from the germline V gene.

CDR3 nucleotide sequence: TGTGCCAGCTCACCAAGGCTCCCAGGGGAAGGCTATGGCTACACCTTC. Its protein product is CASSPRLPGEGYGYTF. The chain has TRBV18 and TRBJ1-2, with D possibly TRBD1 on 6 matching bases. The germline V and J ends were trimmed by 2 bases and 4 bases, with 17 bases remaining between them. Germline CDR1 is KGHSH and CDR2 is LQKENI. The CDR3 extends over 16 amino acids.

The chain joins TRBV7-9 to TRBJ2-3, with 7 bases matching TRBD1. The CDR3 length is 18 residues. V lost 5 bases, J lost 7 bases, and 21 bases stayed unmatched. The germline CDR1 and CDR2 sequences are SEHNR and FQNEAQ (reference sequence). The CDR3 sequence: CASSHDSAKTGLGYTQYF. The DNA for the CDR3 is TGTGCCAGCAGCCACGATTCTGCCAAGACAGGGCTCGGATATACGCAGTATTTT.

The chain carries TRBV3-1 (or the pseudogene TRBV3-2) and TRBJ1-5, with D maybe TRBD1 (5 bases). From germline, CDR1 is LGHDT and CDR2 YNNKEL (reference sequence). The CDR3 has 14 residues. Trimming removed 3 bases at V and 7 bases at J, with 13 bases between. The CDR3 nucleotides are TGTGCCAGCAGCCACCAGGGCACGGGACAGCCCCAGCATTTT. Translated: CASSHQGTGQPQHF.

The V and J genes are TRBV2 and TRBJ2-1; 9 bases align to TRBD1. The V gene end was trimmed by 6 bases and the J gene end by 1 base; junction bases not matched to a gene: 7. The CDR3 spans 16 residues. The germline CDR1 and CDR2 sequences are SNHLY and FYNNEI. CDR3 amino acids: CASSPPGQGSYNEQFF. CDR3 nucleotides: TGTGCCAGCAGCCCCCCGGGACAGGGTTCCTACAATGAGCAGTTCTTC.

The CDR3 here is CASSADPQQGEQFF. CDR3 DNA: TGCGCCAGCAGCGCGGACCCGCAGCAGGGTGAGCAGTTCTTC. V gene TRBV5-1 combines with J gene TRBJ2-1, with TRBD1 as a possible D gene (5 bases). Trimming removed 4 bases from V and 9 bases from J, with 17 bases in between. Germline-derived CDR1 and CDR2 are SGHRS and YFSETQ. The CDR3 is 14 residues long.

The chain links TRBV19 to TRBJ1-6; tentatively, D is TRBD1 (5 bases). CDR1 LNHDA and CDR2 SQIVND come from the germline V gene (reference sequence). Trimming left V 3 bases short and J 7 bases short, with 19 bases between. This CDR3 has 17 amino acids. The CDR3 nucleotides read TGTGCCAGTAGTATTGGGACGGGACTCGGGAGCAATTCACCCCTCCACTTT. It yields the protein CASSIGTGLGSNSPLHF. Filled out from reference TRBV19 and TRBJ1-6, the complete variable domain reads DGGITQSPKYLFRKEGQNVTLSCEQNLNHDAMYWYRQDPGQGLRLIYYSQIVNDFQKGDIAEGYSVSREKKESFPLTVTSAQKNPTAFYLCASSIGTGLGSNSPLHFGNGTRLTVT.

The chain recombines TRBV5-6 with TRBJ2-2; TRBD2 aligns across 12 bases. The CDR3 is made up of 18 amino acids. Losses at the gene ends were 3 bases for V and 1 base for J; bases not matched to a gene: 7. The germline CDR1 and CDR2 sequences are SGHDT and YYEEEE. CDR3 sequence (DNA): TGTGCCAGCAGCTCGGTCCCGGGACTAGCGGGGAACACCGGGGAGCTGTTTTTT. Translated, it gives CASSSVPGLAGNTGELFF.

This chain links TRBV28 with TRBJ1-1, with D uncertain. The CDR3 is 13 residues long. Trimming stripped 6 bases from V and 0 bases from J, with 8 bases between. Per germline, CDR1 MDHEN and CDR2 SYDVKM. The chain's CDR3 is CASSLTVNTEAFF. For the CDR3, the DNA is TGTGCCAGCAGCCTAACAGTGAACACTGAAGCTTTCTTT.

CDR3 sequence reads: CASSEGGTASRGYTF. The CDR3 coding sequence is TGTGCCAGCAGTGAAGGTGGGACTGCGAGTCGCGGCTACACCTTC. This chain uses TRBV2 with TRBJ1-2, with D perhaps matching TRBD1 (5 bases). CDR3 length equals 15 residues. Trimming took off 1 base at V and 8 bases at J, with 17 bases between the two ends. From germline, CDR1 is SNHLY and CDR2 FYNNEI.

This sequence joins TRBV3-1 (or the pseudogene TRBV3-2) and TRBJ2-1; D gene unclear. Trimming removed 3 bases at V and 10 bases at J, with 16 bases between. The CDR3 has 14 residues. From germline, CDR1 is LGHDT and CDR2 YNNKEL (reference sequence). The CDR3 spells CASSQGNVAVEQFF. CDR3 coding DNA: TGTGCCAGCAGCCAGGGCAACGTTGCCGTCGAGCAGTTCTTC.

This clone was seen only a few times. This chain uses TRBV7-2 with TRBJ1-6, with D perhaps matching TRBD1 (5 bases). The CDR3 is made up of 13 amino acids. Germline lookup yields CDR1 SGHTA and CDR2 FQGNSA. V lost 5 bases, J lost 14 bases, and 16 bases lay in between. CDR3 bases: TGTGCCAGCAGCACACCGGGACGGGGGACCCTCCACTTT. It codes for CASSTPGRGTLHF.

This chain links TRBV7-2 with TRBJ2-5; a possible D gene is TRBD2 (6 bases). The ends were cut back, 5 bases at V and 9 bases at J, with 19 bases in the middle. The germline CDR1 and CDR2 sequences are SGHTA and FQGNSA. This CDR3 comprises 14 residues. This CDR3 is CASSLAGRGMPQYF. Written as DNA, the CDR3 is TGTGCCAGCAGCCTGGCGGGACGGGGGATGCCCCAGTACTTC.

The V call is TRBV11-2, the J call TRBJ1-1, with unresolved D. The CDR3 contains 15 residues. The ends were cut back, 1 base at V and 1 base at J, with 10 bases in the middle. Germline CDR1 SGHAT, CDR2 FQNNGV. The CDR3 region has the DNA TGTGCCAGCAGCTTAGGGTGGACGGGGAACACTGAAGCTTTCTTT. Encoded protein: CASSLGWTGNTEAFF.

The chain links TRBV14 to TRBJ2-7, with D possibly matching TRBD2 (6 bases). V was cut by 0 bases and J by 3 bases, with 9 bases left in between. Per the germline V gene, CDR1 is SGHDN and CDR2 is FVKESK. CDR3 length: 14 residues. The CDR3 region has the DNA TGTGCCAGCAGCCAAGATCTGCGGGGCTACGAGCAGTACTTC. Its translation: CASSQDLRGYEQYF.

J is TRBJ2-3 and V is TRBV14, with D perhaps TRBD1 or TRBD2 (6 bases each). The CDR3 sequence is 17 residues long. Trimming took 3 bases from V and 0 from J, leaving 16 bases between them. The germline gives CDR1 SGHDN, CDR2 FVKESK. The CDR3 loop is CASSHPRGRSSTDTQYF. The CDR3 region has the DNA TGTGCCAGCAGCCACCCACGGGGGCGCTCTAGCACAGATACGCAGTATTTT.

This clone was counted a single time. This sample includes further DNA sequences coding for the same CDR3. The genes are TRBV5-1 and TRBJ1-1, with a weak D call TRBD1 (6 bases). Looked up from germline, CDR1 is SGHRS and CDR2 is YFSETQ. The CDR3 consists of 13 residues. V was cut by 3 bases and J by 1 base, with 7 bases left in between. The CDR3 DNA is TGCGCCAGCAGCTCACAGGGGAACACTGAAGCTTTCTTT. It encodes CASSSQGNTEAFF.

In DNA, the CDR3 is TGTGCCAGCAGCACAAGACAGGCAACTAATGAAAAACTGTTTTTT. Translation: CASSTRQATNEKLFF. The rearrangement links TRBV7-2 to TRBJ1-4; a weak D match, TRBD1 (6 bases). The ends were cut back, 5 bases at V and 0 bases at J, with 10 bases in the middle. The CDR3 extends over 15 amino acids. The germline gives CDR1 SGHTA, CDR2 FQGNSA.

The chain has TRBV6-2 or TRBV6-3 and TRBJ2-1, with a tentative D call TRBD1 (5 bases). There are 12 residues in the CDR3. Germline CDR1 is MNHEY and CDR2 is SVGEGT. The germline V and J ends were trimmed by 3 bases and 16 bases, with 16 bases remaining between them. CDR3 DNA sequence: TGTGCCAGCAGTTATTATAGGGGTCTCGACTTCTTC. Translating it yields CASSYYRGLDFF.

The chain is built from TRBV6-1 and TRBJ2-7; 7 bases agree with TRBD2. J gave up 3 bases and V 2 bases, and 7 bases lay outside the gene matches. In germline, CDR1 is MNHNS, CDR2 SASEGT. The CDR3 extends over 15 amino acids. CDR3 bases: TGTGCCAGCAGTGAATTGGGGGGGGACTACTACGAGCAGTACTTC. Amino acid sequence: CASSELGGDYYEQYF.

In DNA form, the CDR3 reads TGTGCCAGCAGCCAAGACAGAAACTATGGCTACACCTTC. Residues: CASSQDRNYGYTF. The rearrangement uses TRBV3-1 (or the pseudogene TRBV3-2) and TRBJ1-2; D not resolved. CDR3 size: 13 residues. Germline CDR1 and CDR2: LGHDT and YNNKEL (reference sequence). Trimming shortened V by 0 bases and J by 2 bases, and 4 bases separated the two germline ends.

V and J are TRBV5-4 and TRBJ2-7; TRBD2 aligns across 11 bases. Germline CDR1 is SGHNT and CDR2 is YYREEE (reference sequence). The CDR3 length is 17 residues. After removal of 3 bases from V and 4 bases from J, the junction contained 12 bases not matched to a gene. The CDR3 DNA reads TGTGCCAGCAGCTCCCTAAGGTCTAGCGGGGGGAGGTACGAGCAGTACTTC. Translated, it gives CASSSLRSSGGRYEQYF.

The chain employs TRBV7-2 and TRBJ1-1, with D perhaps matching TRBD1 (6 bases). Germline V gene sequence: CDR1 SGHTA, CDR2 FQGNSA. CDR3 length: 13 residues. Trimming cost V 0 bases and J 9 bases, with 11 bases left between them. The CDR3 loop reads CASSLAGGLKAFF. Written as DNA, the CDR3 is TGTGCCAGCAGCTTAGCAGGGGGGCTCAAAGCTTTCTTT. The full variable domain, completed using reference TRBV7-2 and TRBJ1-1, is GAGVSQSPSNKVTEKGKDVELRCDPISGHTALYWYRQSLGQGLEFLIYFQGNSAPDKSGLPSDRFSAERTGGSVSTLTIQRTQQEDSAVYLCASSLAGGLKAFFGQGTRLTVV.

The chain links TRBV19 to TRBJ1-5; D remains ambiguous. This CDR3 has 14 amino acids. Germline CDR1 LNHDA, CDR2 SQIVND (reference sequence). V was shortened by 2 bases and J by 1 base, with 6 bases between the two germline ends. The CDR3 bases are TGTGCCAGTAGTATAACAAGAAGCAATCAGCCCCAGCATTTT. It translates to CASSITRSNQPQHF.

This clone was seen only once. DNA of the CDR3: TGTGCCAGCAGTGACGGTCCTGAAGCTTTCTTT. Translated: CASSDGPEAFF. V is TRBV2 and J is TRBJ1-1; D call uncertain. This CDR3 has 11 residues. V lost 3 bases and J 6 bases, leaving 5 bases between the germline ends. Germline V gene sequence: CDR1 SNHLY, CDR2 FYNNEI.

The CDR3 coding sequence is TGTGCCAGCTCAGTCCCCGGACCCTACAATGAGCAGTTCTTC. It yields the protein CASSVPGPYNEQFF. The rearrangement links TRBV18 to TRBJ2-1; D not certain. Trimming left V 5 bases short and J 2 bases short, with 10 bases between. Germline CDR1 and CDR2: KGHSH and LQKENI. This CDR3 spans 14 amino acids.